This entry concerns a single TCR beta chain. What it binds is unknown. The data were obtained in a study of T cell responses to AZD1222 COVID-19 vaccine. V was pared by 4 bases and J by 7 bases, with 8 bases of the junction left unmatched. Germline V CDR1 and CDR2: LNHDA, SQIVND (reference sequence). The CDR3 sequence is 15 residues long. Profiled with immunoSEQ multiplex PCR; TCRdb holds only in-frame clones, not every one. The table records 130,000 or so clones, roughly 85% of them present only once. The study, taken as a whole, reports: Scientists sampled the repertoires only once the peak T cell response had passed. Spike was spanned by vaccine-associated CD4 TCRs, which were dominant at 160-218 and 743-854. Unmutated regions of variants are reportedly targeted by nearly half of spike-specific TCRs. The sample set comprised mostly white British donors with more females, and clonal diversity was possibly underestimated.

The V call is TRBV19, the J call TRBJ1-3; TRBD1 matches 9 bases. Sequenced material: peripheral blood, taken 28 days after the second dose of the MenACWY control vaccine. This sequence was found in an adult who received the MenACWY meningococcal vaccine as a control. This CDR3 is CASSKQGAVLNTIYF. CDR3 nucleotide sequence: TGTGCCAGTAGTAAACAGGGGGCAGTTTTGAACACCATATATTTT. Looking up the rest from reference TRBV19 and TRBJ1-3 gives the full variable domain: DGGITQSPKYLFRKEGQNVTLSCEQNLNHDAMYWYRQDPGQGLRLIYYSQIVNDFQKGDIAEGYSVSREKKESFPLTVTSAQKNPTAFYLCASSKQGAVLNTIYFGEGSWLTVV.